The rows below give T cell receptor beta chains drawn from one sample of a study of blood T cell repertoires in COVID-19. Data came from immunoSEQ multiplex PCR; TCRdb stores just in-frame clones and leaves some out. This table holds roughly 220,000 clones, more than 65% found once. The sample taken for sequencing was peripheral blood. The origin of the receptors is a woman aged 35 to 49 who had recovered from COVID-19. Both conserved end residues are part of each CDR3. The D gene is left open where the match is weak. A row's size may be missing; if present it is once, few, many or a size class.

V: TRBV3-1/TRBV3-2
size: -
D: -
J: TRBJ1-6
CDR3: CASRQGSEPPLHF
DNA: TGTGCCAGCAGGCAGGGATCCGAGCCACCCCTCCACTTT

V: TRBV6-5
size: -
D: TRBD2
J: TRBJ2-7
CDR3: CASRLAGLHSYEQYF
DNA: TGTGCCAGCAGGCTCGCGGGACTACACTCCTACGAGCAGTACTTC

V: TRBV2
size: -
D: TRBD1
J: TRBJ1-6
CDR3: CASSATGGNSPLHF
DNA: TGTGCCAGCAGTGCAACAGGGGGCAATTCACCCCTCCACTTT

V: TRBV5-4
size: -
D: TRBD2
J: TRBJ2-3
CDR3: CASSPPRRGGPDTQYF
DNA: TGTGCCAGCAGCCCACCCCGGCGGGGGGGCCCAGATACGCAGTATTTT

V: TRBV2
size: -
D: -
J: TRBJ2-5
CDR3: CASRMDGGSRTQYF
DNA: TGTGCCAGCAGAATGGACGGAGGTAGTCGCACCCAGTACTTC

V: TRBV7-2
size: -
D: TRBD1
J: TRBJ1-1
CDR3: CASSWGQSNTEAFF
DNA: TGTGCCAGCAGCTGGGGACAGTCGAACACTGAAGCTTTCTTT

V: TRBV28
size: -
D: TRBD1
J: TRBJ1-3
CDR3: CASSQSQGASGNTIYF
DNA: TGTGCCAGCAGTCAGTCACAGGGGGCCTCTGGAAACACCATATATTTT

V: TRBV19
size: -
D: TRBD1
J: TRBJ2-1
CDR3: CASSGQRGNEQFF
DNA: TGTGCCAGCTCGGGACAGAGGGGCAATGAGCAGTTCTTC

V: TRBV19
size: -
D: TRBD1
J: TRBJ1-4
CDR3: CASSTRTGFNEKLFF
DNA: TGTGCCAGTAGTACGCGGACAGGGTTCAATGAAAAACTGTTTTTT

V: TRBV5-1
size: -
D: TRBD1
J: TRBJ1-6
CDR3: CASSLEGQDFYNSPLHF
DNA: TGCGCCAGCAGCTTGGAAGGACAGGACTTCTATAATTCACCCCTCCACTTT

V: TRBV11-3
size: -
D: -
J: TRBJ2-7
CDR3: CASSLVQGSSSEQYF
DNA: TGTGCCAGCAGCTTAGTGCAGGGATCTTCCAGCGAGCAGTACTTC

V: TRBV5-4
size: -
D: TRBD2
J: TRBJ2-3
CDR3: CASSSGLAGGPGTDTQYF
DNA: TGTGCCAGCAGCTCGGGACTAGCGGGGGGGCCCGGCACAGATACGCAGTATTTT

V: TRBV4-3
size: -
D: TRBD1
J: TRBJ1-1
CDR3: CASSQVLGGSYTEAFF
DNA: TGCGCCAGCAGCCAAGTCCTAGGGGGCTCGTACACTGAAGCTTTCTTT

V: TRBV27
size: -
D: TRBD2
J: TRBJ2-5
CDR3: CASSFQYGRSETQYF
DNA: TGTGCCAGCAGTTTCCAATACGGGAGGTCAGAGACCCAGTACTTC

V: TRBV19
size: -
D: -
J: TRBJ1-2
CDR3: CASSIDQGGLYGYTF
DNA: TGTGCCAGTAGTATAGACCAGGGAGGGCTCTATGGCTACACCTTC

V: TRBV6-6
size: -
D: -
J: TRBJ2-7
CDR3: CASSYSRYEQYF
DNA: TGTGCCAGCAGTTACTCGAGATACGAGCAGTACTTC

V: TRBV6-5
size: -
D: TRBD1
J: TRBJ1-5
CDR3: CASSRGTALGQPQHF
DNA: TGTGCCAGCAGTCGCGGGACAGCCCTGGGTCAGCCCCAGCATTTT

V: TRBV3-1/TRBV3-2
size: -
D: -
J: TRBJ1-6
CDR3: CASSQDAGVSYNSPLHF
DNA: TGTGCCAGCAGCCAAGACGCGGGAGTCTCCTATAATTCACCCCTCCACTTT

V: TRBV11-2
size: once
D: -
J: TRBJ2-2
CDR3: CASSSRSPNWGQNTGELFF
DNA: TGTGCCAGCAGCTCTAGGTCCCCAAATTGGGGGCAGAACACCGGGGAGCTGTTTTTT

V: TRBV28
size: -
D: -
J: TRBJ1-6
CDR3: CASNWSGDNSPLHF
DNA: TGTGCCAGCAATTGGTCAGGGGACAATTCACCCCTCCACTTT

V: TRBV4-2
size: -
D: -
J: TRBJ1-1
CDR3: CASSQARSTEAFF
DNA: TGTGCCAGCAGCCAAGCCAGAAGCACTGAAGCTTTCTTT

V: TRBV6-2/TRBV6-3
size: -
D: TRBD1
J: TRBJ2-5
CDR3: CASRYTGGAETQYF
DNA: TGTGCCAGCAGATACACAGGGGGCGCAGAGACCCAGTACTTC

V: TRBV30
size: -
D: TRBD1
J: TRBJ2-5
CDR3: CAWTKTGAQETQYF
DNA: TGTGCCTGGACTAAAACAGGGGCCCAAGAGACCCAGTACTTC

V: TRBV5-1
size: once
D: -
J: TRBJ2-5
CDR3: CASSLVSETQYF
DNA: TGCGCCAGCAGCTTGGTCAGTGAGACCCAGTACTTC

V: TRBV7-2
size: -
D: -
J: TRBJ2-7
CDR3: CASSLAPEDYEQYF
DNA: TGTGCCAGCAGCTTAGCACCGGAGGACTACGAGCAGTACTTC

V: TRBV7-9
size: -
D: TRBD2
J: TRBJ2-1
CDR3: CASSPGGVSYNEQFF
DNA: TGTGCCAGCAGCCCCGGGGGGGTATCTTACAATGAGCAGTTCTTC

V: TRBV10-3
size: -
D: -
J: TRBJ2-3
CDR3: CAISVENSGTDTQYF
DNA: TGTGCCATCAGTGTAGAGAATTCTGGCACAGATACGCAGTATTTT

V: TRBV1
size: -
D: -
J: TRBJ2-7
CDR3: CTSSQDPDRTGWYEQYF
DNA: TGCACCAGCAGCCAAGATCCGGACAGGACGGGTTGGTACGAGCAGTACTTC

V: TRBV11-3
size: -
D: TRBD2
J: TRBJ2-7
CDR3: CASRGASGTAYEQYF
DNA: TGTGCCAGCAGGGGGGCTAGCGGGACAGCCTACGAGCAGTACTTC

V: TRBV30
size: -
D: TRBD1
J: TRBJ1-4
CDR3: CAWSPGQINEKLFF
DNA: TGTGCCTGGAGCCCGGGACAGATTAATGAAAAACTGTTTTTT

V: TRBV5-1
size: -
D: -
J: TRBJ2-4
CDR3: CASSLVETDKNIQYF
DNA: TGCGCCAGCAGCTTGGTGGAGACGGACAAAAACATTCAGTACTTC

V: TRBV9
size: -
D: -
J: TRBJ2-3
CDR3: CASSARVTTDTQYF
DNA: TGTGCCAGCAGCGCCAGGGTGACCACAGATACGCAGTATTTT

V: TRBV19
size: -
D: -
J: TRBJ2-3
CDR3: CAVRDREFTDTQYF
DNA: TGTGCCGTAAGAGACAGAGAATTCACAGATACGCAGTATTTT

V: TRBV7-9
size: -
D: -
J: TRBJ2-6
CDR3: CASSPYTGPSSGANVLTF
DNA: TGTGCCAGCAGCCCCTATACAGGCCCTAGCTCTGGGGCCAACGTCCTGACTTTC

V: TRBV7-9
size: once
D: -
J: TRBJ2-5
CDR3: CASSLFPETQYF
DNA: TGTGCCAGCAGCCTCTTCCCCGAGACCCAGTACTTC

V: TRBV19
size: -
D: -
J: TRBJ1-1
CDR3: CASSPRQALRAEAFF
DNA: TGTGCCAGTAGTCCGCGACAGGCACTGAGGGCTGAAGCTTTCTTT

V: TRBV6-1
size: -
D: -
J: TRBJ2-1
CDR3: CASSDYYSFIYNEQFF
DNA: TGTGCCAGCAGTGACTATTACAGCTTCATTTACAATGAGCAGTTCTTC

V: TRBV6-5
size: few
D: -
J: TRBJ2-7
CDR3: CATKRGLGGDTGQYF
DNA: TGTGCCACCAAAAGGGGACTCGGAGGGGATACTGGGCAGTACTTC

V: TRBV6-5
size: -
D: TRBD1
J: TRBJ1-4
CDR3: CASQHRGEDEKLFF
DNA: TGTGCCTCCCAACACAGGGGTGAGGATGAAAAACTGTTTTTT

V: TRBV18
size: -
D: TRBD2
J: TRBJ2-1
CDR3: CASSPRTSGGSSYNEQFF
DNA: TGTGCCAGCTCACCGCGGACTAGCGGGGGAAGCTCCTACAATGAGCAGTTCTTC

V: TRBV19
size: -
D: TRBD1
J: TRBJ1-1
CDR3: CASGQGAGNTEAFF
DNA: TGTGCCAGTGGACAGGGGGCCGGGAACACTGAAGCTTTCTTT

V: TRBV4-3
size: -
D: -
J: TRBJ2-3
CDR3: CASSQDGTSTDTQYF
DNA: TGCGCCAGCAGCCAAGACGGGACTAGCACAGATACGCAGTATTTT

V: TRBV2
size: -
D: -
J: TRBJ1-1
CDR3: CASSNDRQNTEAFF
DNA: TGTGCCAGCAGCAATGACAGACAGAACACTGAAGCTTTCTTT

V: TRBV12-5
size: -
D: -
J: TRBJ1-1
CDR3: CASGLSLGHSNTEAFF
DNA: TGTGCTAGTGGTTTGAGCCTAGGACACTCGAACACTGAAGCTTTCTTT

V: TRBV7-3
size: -
D: -
J: TRBJ2-3
CDR3: CASSLRPTDTQYF
DNA: TGTGCCAGCAGCTTAAGGCCCACAGATACGCAGTATTTT

V: TRBV7-9
size: -
D: -
J: TRBJ1-1
CDR3: CASSFPGQGNTEAFF
DNA: TGTGCCAGCAGCTTCCCGGGACAAGGGAACACTGAAGCTTTCTTT

V: TRBV11-3
size: -
D: -
J: TRBJ2-5
CDR3: CASSPPGAGAAGTQYF
DNA: TGTGCCAGCAGCCCCCCAGGGGCGGGGGCCGCAGGGACCCAGTACTTC